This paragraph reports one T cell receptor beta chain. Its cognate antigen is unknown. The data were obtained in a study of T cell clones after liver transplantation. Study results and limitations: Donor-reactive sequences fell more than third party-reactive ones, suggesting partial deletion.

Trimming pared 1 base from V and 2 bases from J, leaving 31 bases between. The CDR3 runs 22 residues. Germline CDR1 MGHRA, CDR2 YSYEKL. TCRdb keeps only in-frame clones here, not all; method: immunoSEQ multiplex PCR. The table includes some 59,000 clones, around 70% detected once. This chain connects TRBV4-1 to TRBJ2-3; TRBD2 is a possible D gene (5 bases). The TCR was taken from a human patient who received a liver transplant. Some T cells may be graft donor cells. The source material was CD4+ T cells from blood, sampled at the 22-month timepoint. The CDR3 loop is CASSQGGYLSVMAPSDTDTQYF. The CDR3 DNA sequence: TGCGCCAGCAGCCAAGGAGGGTACTTATCGGTTATGGCCCCTTCAGACACAGATACGCAGTATTTT.